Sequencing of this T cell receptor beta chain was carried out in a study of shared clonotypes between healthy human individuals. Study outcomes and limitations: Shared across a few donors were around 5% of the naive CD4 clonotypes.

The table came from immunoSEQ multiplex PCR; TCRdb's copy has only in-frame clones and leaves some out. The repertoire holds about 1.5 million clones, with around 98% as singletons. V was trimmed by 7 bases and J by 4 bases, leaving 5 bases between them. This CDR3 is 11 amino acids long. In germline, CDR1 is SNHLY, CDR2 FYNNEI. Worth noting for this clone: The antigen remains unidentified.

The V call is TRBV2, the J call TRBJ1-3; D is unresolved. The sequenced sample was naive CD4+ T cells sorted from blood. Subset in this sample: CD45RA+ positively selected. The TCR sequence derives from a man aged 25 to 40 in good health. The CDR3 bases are TGTGCCAGCAACCGGGGAAACACCATATATTTT. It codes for CASNRGNTIYF.